The clone carrying this T cell receptor (beta chain) came up a few times. The germline V gene encodes CDR1 MGHRA and CDR2 YSYEKL. The germline V and J ends were trimmed by 3 bases and 3 bases, with 24 bases remaining between them. The CDR3 covers 18 residues. Libraries were prepared by immunoSEQ multiplex PCR; TCRdb keeps only in-frame clonotypes and omits some of them. The table shows 25,000 to 30,000 clones, with approximately 77% occurring only once. This entry comes from a study of sequential checkpoint blockade in melanoma. The treatment here: randomized to nivolumab then ipilimumab (arm A) or the reverse (arm B).

Source: CD8+ T cells sorted from blood (inferred from file names), taken from a patient given nivolumab and ipilimumab in sequence. The sequence came from a human donor with melanoma. The rearrangement uses TRBV4-1 and TRBJ2-7; tentatively, D is TRBD2 (5 bases). The CDR3 is CASSQFPSKRSRVYEQYF. The CDR3 DNA follows: TGCGCCAGCAGCCAGTTCCCAAGTAAACGGTCGAGGGTCTACGAGCAGTACTTC.